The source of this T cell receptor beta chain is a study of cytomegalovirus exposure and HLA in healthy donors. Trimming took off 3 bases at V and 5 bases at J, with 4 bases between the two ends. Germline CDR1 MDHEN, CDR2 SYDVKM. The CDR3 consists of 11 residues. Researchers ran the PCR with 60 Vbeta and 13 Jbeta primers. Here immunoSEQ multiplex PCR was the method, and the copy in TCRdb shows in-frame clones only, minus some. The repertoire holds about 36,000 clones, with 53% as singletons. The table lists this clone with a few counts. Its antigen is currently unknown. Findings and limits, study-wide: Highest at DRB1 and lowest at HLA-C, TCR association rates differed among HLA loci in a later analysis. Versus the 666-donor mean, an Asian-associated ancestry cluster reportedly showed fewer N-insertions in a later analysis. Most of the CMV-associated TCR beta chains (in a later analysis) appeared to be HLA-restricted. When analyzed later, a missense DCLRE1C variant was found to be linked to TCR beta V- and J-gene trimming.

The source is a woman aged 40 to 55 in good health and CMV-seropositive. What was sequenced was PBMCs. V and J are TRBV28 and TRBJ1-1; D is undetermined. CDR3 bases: TGTGCCAGCAGTTTTTATACTGAAGCTTTCTTT. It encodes CASSFYTEAFF.